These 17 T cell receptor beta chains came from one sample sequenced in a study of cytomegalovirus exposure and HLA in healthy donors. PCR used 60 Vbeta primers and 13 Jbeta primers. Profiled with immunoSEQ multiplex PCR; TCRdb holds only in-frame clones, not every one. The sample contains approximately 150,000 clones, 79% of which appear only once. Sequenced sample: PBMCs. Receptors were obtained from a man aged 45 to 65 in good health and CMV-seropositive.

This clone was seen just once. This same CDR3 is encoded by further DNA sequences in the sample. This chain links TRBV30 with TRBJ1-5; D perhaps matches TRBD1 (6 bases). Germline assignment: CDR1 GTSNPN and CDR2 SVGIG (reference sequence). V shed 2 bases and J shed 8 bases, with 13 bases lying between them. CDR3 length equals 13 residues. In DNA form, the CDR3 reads TGTGCCTGGAGTACAGGGAACCCGGAGCCCCAGCATTTT. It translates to CAWSTGNPEPQHF.

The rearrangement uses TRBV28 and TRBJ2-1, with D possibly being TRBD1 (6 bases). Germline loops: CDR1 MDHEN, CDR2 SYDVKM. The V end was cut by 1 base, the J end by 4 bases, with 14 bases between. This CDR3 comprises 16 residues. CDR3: CASSLFGQNIYNEQFF. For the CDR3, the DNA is TGTGCCAGCAGTTTATTCGGACAGAACATTTACAATGAGCAGTTCTTC.

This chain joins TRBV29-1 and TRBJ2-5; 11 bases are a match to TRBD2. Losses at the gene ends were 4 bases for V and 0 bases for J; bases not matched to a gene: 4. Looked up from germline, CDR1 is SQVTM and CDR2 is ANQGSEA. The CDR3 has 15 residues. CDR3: CSVVKGLADQETQYF. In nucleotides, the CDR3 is TGCAGCGTTGTAAAGGGACTAGCGGACCAAGAGACCCAGTACTTC. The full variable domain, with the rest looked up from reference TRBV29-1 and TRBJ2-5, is SAVISQKPSRDICQRGTSLTIQCQVDSQVTMMFWYRQQPGQSLTLIATANQGSEATYESGFVIDKFPISRPNLTFSTLTVSNMSPEDSSIYLCSVVKGLADQETQYFGPGTRLLVL.

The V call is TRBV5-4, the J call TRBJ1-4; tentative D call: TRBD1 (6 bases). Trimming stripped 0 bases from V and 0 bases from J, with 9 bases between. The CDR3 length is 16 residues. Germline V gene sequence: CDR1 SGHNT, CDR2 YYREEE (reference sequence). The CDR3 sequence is CASSLAGVATNEKLFF. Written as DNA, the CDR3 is TGTGCCAGCAGCTTGGCAGGGGTAGCAACTAATGAAAAACTGTTTTTT. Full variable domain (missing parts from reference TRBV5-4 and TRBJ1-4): ETGVTQSPTHLIKTRGQQVTLRCSSQSGHNTVSWYQQALGQGPQFIFQYYREEENGRGNFPPRFSGLQFPNYSSELNVNALELDDSALYLCASSLAGVATNEKLFFGSGTQLSVL.

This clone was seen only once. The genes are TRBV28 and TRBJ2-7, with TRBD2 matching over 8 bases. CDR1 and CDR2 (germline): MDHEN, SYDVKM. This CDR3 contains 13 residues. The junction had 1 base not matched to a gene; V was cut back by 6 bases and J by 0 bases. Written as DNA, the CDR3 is TGTGCCAGCAGACTAGCGGACTCCTACGAGCAGTACTTC. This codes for CASRLADSYEQYF.

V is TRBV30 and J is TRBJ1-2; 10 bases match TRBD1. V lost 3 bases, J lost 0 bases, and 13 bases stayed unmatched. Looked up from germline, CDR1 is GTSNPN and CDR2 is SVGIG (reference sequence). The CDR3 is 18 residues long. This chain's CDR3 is CAWSIAGDRGLANYGYTF. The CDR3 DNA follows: TGTGCCTGGAGCATCGCGGGGGACAGGGGATTAGCTAACTATGGCTACACCTTC.

CDR3 in DNA: TGTGCCAGCAGTGAAGGGGACTCCTACACCTACGAGCAGTACTTC. Translated: CASSEGDSYTYEQYF. The gene calls are TRBV2 and TRBJ2-7; TRBD2 is a possible D gene (6 bases). The germline V gene encodes CDR1 SNHLY and CDR2 FYNNEI. The V gene lost 1 base and the J gene lost 2 bases, with 12 bases spanning the gap. The CDR3 runs 15 residues. The variable domain in full, completed from reference TRBV2 and TRBJ2-7, reads EPEVTQTPSHQVTQMGQEVILRCVPISNHLYFYWYRQILGQKVEFLVSFYNNEISEKSEIFDDQFSVERPDGSNFTLKIRSTKLEDSAMYFCASSEGDSYTYEQYFGPGTRLTVT.

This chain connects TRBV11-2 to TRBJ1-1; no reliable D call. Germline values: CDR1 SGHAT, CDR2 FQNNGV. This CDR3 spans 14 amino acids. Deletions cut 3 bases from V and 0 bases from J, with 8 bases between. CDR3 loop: CASSLFLLNTEAFF. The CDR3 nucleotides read TGTGCCAGCAGCTTGTTTCTATTGAACACTGAAGCTTTCTTT.

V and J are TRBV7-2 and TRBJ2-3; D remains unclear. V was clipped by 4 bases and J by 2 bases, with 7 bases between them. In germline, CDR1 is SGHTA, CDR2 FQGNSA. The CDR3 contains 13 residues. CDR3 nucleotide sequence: TGTGCCAGCAGCTCCCAGGTCACAGATACGCAGTATTTT. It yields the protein CASSSQVTDTQYF.

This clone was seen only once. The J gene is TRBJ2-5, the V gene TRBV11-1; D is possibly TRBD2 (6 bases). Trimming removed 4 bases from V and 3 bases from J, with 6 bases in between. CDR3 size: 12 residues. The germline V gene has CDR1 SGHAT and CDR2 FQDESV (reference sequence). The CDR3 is CASSSSEETQYF. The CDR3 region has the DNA TGTGCCAGCAGCTCTAGCGAAGAGACCCAGTACTTC.

CDR3 sequence: CASSGDYSYEQYF. The DNA for the CDR3 is TGTGCCAGCAGTGGTGACTACTCCTACGAGCAGTACTTC. The chain is built from TRBV6-5 and TRBJ2-7; the D gene is possibly TRBD2 (5 bases). V lost 5 bases to trimming and J lost 0 bases, with 8 bases between them. The CDR3 has 13 residues. From germline, CDR1 is MNHEY and CDR2 SVGAGI.

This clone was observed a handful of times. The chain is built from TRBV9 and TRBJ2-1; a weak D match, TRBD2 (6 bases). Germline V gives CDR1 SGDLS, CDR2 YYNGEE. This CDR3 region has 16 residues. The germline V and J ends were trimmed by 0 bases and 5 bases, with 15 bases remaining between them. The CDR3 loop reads CASSVAPGVNDNEQFF. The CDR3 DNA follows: TGTGCCAGCAGCGTAGCTCCGGGAGTGAATGACAATGAGCAGTTCTTC.

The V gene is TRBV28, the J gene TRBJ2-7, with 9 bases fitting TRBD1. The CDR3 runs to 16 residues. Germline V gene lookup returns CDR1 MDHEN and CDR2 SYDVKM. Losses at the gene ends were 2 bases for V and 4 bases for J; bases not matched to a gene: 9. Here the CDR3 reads CASSLTGTGFLYEQYF. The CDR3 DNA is TGTGCCAGCAGTTTAACCGGGACAGGGTTCCTTTACGAGCAGTACTTC.

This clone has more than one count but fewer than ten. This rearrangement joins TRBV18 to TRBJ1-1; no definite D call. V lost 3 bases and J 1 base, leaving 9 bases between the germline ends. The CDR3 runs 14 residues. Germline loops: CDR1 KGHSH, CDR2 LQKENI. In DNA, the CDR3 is TGTGCCAGCTCACCGGTTACGGGGAACACTGAAGCTTTCTTT. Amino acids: CASSPVTGNTEAFF.

The CDR3 loop reads CASSQLVVYEQYF. CDR3 DNA: TGTGCCAGCAGCCAGCTAGTTGTCTACGAGCAGTACTTC. The V call is TRBV16, the J call TRBJ2-7, with no clear D. The CDR3 totals 13 residues. CDR1 is KGHSY and CDR2 is FQNENV in the germline V gene. V was cut by 3 bases and J by 3 bases, with 9 bases left in between.

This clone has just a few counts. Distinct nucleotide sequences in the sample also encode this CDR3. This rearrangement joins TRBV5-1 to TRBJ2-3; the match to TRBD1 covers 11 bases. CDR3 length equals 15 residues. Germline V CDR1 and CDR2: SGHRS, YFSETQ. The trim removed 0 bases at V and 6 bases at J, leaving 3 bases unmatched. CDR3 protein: CASSLGTGGADTQYF. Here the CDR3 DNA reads TGCGCCAGCAGCTTGGGGACAGGGGGCGCGGATACGCAGTATTTT.

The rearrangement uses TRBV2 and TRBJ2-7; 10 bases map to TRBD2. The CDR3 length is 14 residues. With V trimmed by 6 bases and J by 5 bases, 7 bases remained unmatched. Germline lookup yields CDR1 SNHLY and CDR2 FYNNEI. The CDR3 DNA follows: TGTGCCAGCAGGAGCGGGAGGGCCGGAAACGAGCAGTACTTC. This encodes CASRSGRAGNEQYF. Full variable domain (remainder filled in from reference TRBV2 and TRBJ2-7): EPEVTQTPSHQVTQMGQEVILRCVPISNHLYFYWYRQILGQKVEFLVSFYNNEISEKSEIFDDQFSVERPDGSNFTLKIRSTKLEDSAMYFCASRSGRAGNEQYFGPGTRLTVT.